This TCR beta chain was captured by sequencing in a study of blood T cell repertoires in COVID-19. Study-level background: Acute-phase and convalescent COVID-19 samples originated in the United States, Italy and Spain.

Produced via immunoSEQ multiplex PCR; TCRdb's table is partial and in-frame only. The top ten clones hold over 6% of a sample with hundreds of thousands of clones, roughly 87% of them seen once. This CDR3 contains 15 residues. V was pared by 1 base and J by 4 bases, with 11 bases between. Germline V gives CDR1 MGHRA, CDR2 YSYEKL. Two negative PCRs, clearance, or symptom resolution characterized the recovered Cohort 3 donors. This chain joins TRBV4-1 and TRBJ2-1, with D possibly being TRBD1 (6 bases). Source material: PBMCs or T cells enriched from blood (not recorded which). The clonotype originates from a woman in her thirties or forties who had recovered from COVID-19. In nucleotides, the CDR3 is TGCGCCAGCAGCCAAGCCCAGGGGCCTTACAATGAGCAGTTCTTC. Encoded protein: CASSQAQGPYNEQFF.